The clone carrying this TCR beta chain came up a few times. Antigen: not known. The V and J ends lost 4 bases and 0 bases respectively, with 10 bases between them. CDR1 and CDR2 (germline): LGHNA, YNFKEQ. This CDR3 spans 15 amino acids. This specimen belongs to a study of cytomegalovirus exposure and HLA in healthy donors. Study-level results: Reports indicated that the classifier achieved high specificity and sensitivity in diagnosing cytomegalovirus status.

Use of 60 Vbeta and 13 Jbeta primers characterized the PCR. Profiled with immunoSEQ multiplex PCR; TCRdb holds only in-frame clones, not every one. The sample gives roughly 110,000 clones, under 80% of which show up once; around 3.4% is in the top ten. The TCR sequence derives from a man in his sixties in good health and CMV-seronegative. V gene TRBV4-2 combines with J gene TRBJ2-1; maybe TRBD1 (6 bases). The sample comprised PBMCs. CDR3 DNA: TGTGCCAGCAGCCCGGACAGTAGCTCCTACAATGAGCAGTTCTTC. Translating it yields CASSPDSSSYNEQFF.